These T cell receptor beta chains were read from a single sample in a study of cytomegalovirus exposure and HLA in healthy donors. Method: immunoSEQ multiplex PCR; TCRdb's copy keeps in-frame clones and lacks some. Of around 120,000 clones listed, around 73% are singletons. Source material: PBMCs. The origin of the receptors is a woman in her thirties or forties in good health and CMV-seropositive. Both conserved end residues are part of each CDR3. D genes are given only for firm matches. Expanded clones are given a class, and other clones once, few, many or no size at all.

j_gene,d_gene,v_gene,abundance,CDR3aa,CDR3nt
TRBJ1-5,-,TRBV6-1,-,CASGQAYSNQPQHF,TGTGCCAGCGGGCAGGCCTATAGCAATCAGCCCCAGCATTTT
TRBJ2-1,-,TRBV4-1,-,CASSQELQGWQFF,TGCGCCAGCAGCCAAGAATTACAGGGTTGGCAGTTCTTC
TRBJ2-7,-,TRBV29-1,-,CSVATGLTSYEQYF,TGCAGCGTTGCTACAGGGCTCACTTCCTACGAGCAGTACTTC
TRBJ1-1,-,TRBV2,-,CASSEEQGTEAFF,TGTGCCAGCAGTGAGGAGCAGGGGACTGAAGCTTTCTTT
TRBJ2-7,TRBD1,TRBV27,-,CASSPRDSSYEQYF,TGTGCCAGCAGCCCAAGGGACAGTTCCTACGAGCAGTACTTC
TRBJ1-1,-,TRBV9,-,CASSVGGKEAFF,TGTGCCAGCAGCGTAGGGGGCAAGGAAGCTTTCTTT
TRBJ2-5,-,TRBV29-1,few,CSVGVQQETQYF,TGCAGCGTTGGAGTACAGCAAGAGACCCAGTACTTC
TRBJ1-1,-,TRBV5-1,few,CASSSVGGRMNTEAFF,TGCGCCAGCAGCTCGGTGGGAGGGCGCATGAACACTGAAGCTTTCTTT
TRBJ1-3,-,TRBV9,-,CASSVGSSGNTIYF,TGTGCCAGCAGCGTAGGTAGCTCTGGAAACACCATATATTTT
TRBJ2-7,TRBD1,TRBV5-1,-,CASSSRDRSYEQYF,TGCGCCAGCAGCTCCCGGGACAGGTCCTACGAGCAGTACTTC
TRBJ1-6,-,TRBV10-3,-,CAISEQGSPLHF,TGTGCCATCAGTGAACAGGGTTCACCCCTCCACTTT
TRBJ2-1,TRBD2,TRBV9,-,CASSPGAGGPYEQFF,TGTGCCAGCAGCCCAGGGGCGGGGGGGCCCTATGAGCAGTTCTTC
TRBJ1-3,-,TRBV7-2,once,CASSLEGHSGNTIYF,TGTGCCAGCAGCTTAGAGGGGCACTCTGGAAACACCATATATTTT
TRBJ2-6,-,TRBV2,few,CASMQFVSGANVLTF,TGTGCCAGCATGCAGTTCGTCTCTGGGGCCAACGTCCTGACTTTC
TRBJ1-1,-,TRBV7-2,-,CASSYSRRATEAFF,TGTGCCAGCAGCTACTCTCGGAGGGCCACTGAAGCTTTCTTT
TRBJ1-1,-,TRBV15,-,CATSRGGAGAAEAFF,TGTGCCACCAGCAGGGGTGGCGCAGGGGCGGCTGAAGCTTTCTTT
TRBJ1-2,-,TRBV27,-,CASSLQGSMGYTF,TGTGCCAGCAGTTTACAGGGCAGTATGGGCTACACCTTC
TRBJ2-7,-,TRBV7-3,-,CASSEGGEQYF,TGTGCCAGCAGCGAAGGGGGCGAGCAGTACTTC
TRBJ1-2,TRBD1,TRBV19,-,CASTRGMDGYTF,TGTGCCAGTACCAGGGGGATGGATGGCTACACCTTC
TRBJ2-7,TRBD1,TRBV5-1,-,CASSLGARGTGDEQYF,TGCGCCAGCAGCTTGGGTGCTAGAGGGACAGGGGACGAGCAGTACTTC
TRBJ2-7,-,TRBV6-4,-,CARGAGSSYEQYF,TGTGCCAGGGGGGCAGGGAGCTCCTACGAGCAGTACTTC
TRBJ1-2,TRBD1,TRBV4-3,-,CASSRASGTGRYGYTF,TGCGCCAGCAGCCGAGCCTCCGGGACAGGGAGATATGGCTACACCTTC
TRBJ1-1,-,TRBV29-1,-,CSVSTGLNTEAFF,TGCAGCGTTTCCACAGGTTTGAACACTGAAGCTTTCTTT
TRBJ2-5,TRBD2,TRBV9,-,CASSVAAGGQETQYF,TGTGCCAGCAGCGTAGCGGCGGGAGGCCAAGAGACCCAGTACTTC
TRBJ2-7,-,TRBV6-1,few,CASLSWAYEQYF,TGTGCCAGTTTAAGTTGGGCATACGAGCAGTACTTC
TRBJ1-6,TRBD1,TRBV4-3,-,CASSQDRAGNSPLHF,TGCGCCAGCAGCCAGGACAGGGCGGGCAATTCACCCCTCCACTTT
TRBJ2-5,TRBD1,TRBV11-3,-,CASSPYRGETQYF,TGTGCCAGCAGCCCCTACAGGGGGGAGACCCAGTACTTC
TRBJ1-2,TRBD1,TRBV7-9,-,CASSREDRGVYGYTF,TGTGCCAGCAGCCGCGAGGACAGGGGAGTCTATGGCTACACCTTC
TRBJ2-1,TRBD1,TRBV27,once,CASSLSGQGNEQFF,TGTGCCAGCAGTTTATCCGGACAGGGAAATGAGCAGTTCTTC
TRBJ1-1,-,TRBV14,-,CASSQDIPPLNTEAFF,TGTGCCAGCAGCCAAGATATCCCCCCCCTAAACACTGAAGCTTTCTTT
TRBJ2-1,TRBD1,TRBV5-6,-,CASSYQGVYNEQFF,TGTGCCAGCAGCTATCAGGGGGTATACAATGAGCAGTTCTTC
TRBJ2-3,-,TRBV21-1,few,CASSIRQSAGGYTDTQYF,TGTGCCAGCAGCATTCGACAATCGGCAGGGGGTTACACAGATACGCAGTATTTT
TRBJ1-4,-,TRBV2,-,CASSELYNEKLFF,TGTGCCAGCAGTGAACTGTATAATGAAAAACTGTTTTTT
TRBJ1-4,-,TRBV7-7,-,CASARGANEKLFF,TGTGCCAGTGCACGGGGTGCAAATGAAAAACTGTTTTTT
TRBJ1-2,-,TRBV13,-,CASSIGGRGLDGYTF,TGTGCCAGCAGCATCGGGGGACGTGGACTAGATGGCTACACCTTC
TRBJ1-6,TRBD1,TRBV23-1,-,CASSSDRGKFGSPLHF,TGCGCCAGCAGTAGCGACAGGGGCAAATTCGGTTCACCCCTCCACTTT
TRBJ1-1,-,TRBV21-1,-,CASSAQIKRGQLNTEAFF,TGTGCCAGCAGCGCCCAGATAAAGAGGGGACAGCTGAACACTGAAGCTTTCTTT
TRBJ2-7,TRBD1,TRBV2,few,CASSETPEDRGDEQYF,TGTGCCAGCAGTGAGACCCCCGAGGACAGGGGGGACGAGCAGTACTTC
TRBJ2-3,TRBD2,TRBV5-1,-,CASSRLAGYTDTQYF,TGCGCCAGCAGCCGACTAGCGGGATACACAGATACGCAGTATTTT
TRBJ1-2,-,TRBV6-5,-,CASSWTVANYGYTF,TGTGCCAGCAGTTGGACAGTAGCTAACTATGGCTACACCTTC
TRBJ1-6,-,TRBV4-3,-,CASSQLSGGDSPLHF,TGCGCCAGCAGCCAGCTCTCTGGGGGGGATTCACCCCTCCACTTT
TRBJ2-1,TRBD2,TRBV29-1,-,CSATSGGPWDEQFF,TGCAGCGCTACTAGCGGGGGGCCCTGGGATGAGCAGTTCTTC
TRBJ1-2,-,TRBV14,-,CASSQETGSGYTF,TGTGCCAGCAGCCAAGAGACAGGCAGCGGCTACACCTTC
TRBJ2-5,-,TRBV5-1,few,CASSIGQGASQETQYF,TGCGCCAGCAGCATAGGACAAGGGGCGTCTCAAGAGACCCAGTACTTC
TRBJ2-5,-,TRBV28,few,CASIDRVRQETQYF,TGTGCCAGTATCGACCGGGTCCGGCAAGAGACCCAGTACTTC
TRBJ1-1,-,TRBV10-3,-,CAISELAGNTEAFF,TGTGCCATCAGTGAATTGGCAGGGAACACTGAAGCTTTCTTT
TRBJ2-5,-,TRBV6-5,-,CASSYLQIGETQYF,TGTGCCAGCAGTTACCTACAGATTGGAGAGACCCAGTACTTC
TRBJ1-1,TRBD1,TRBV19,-,CASIATGVNTEAFF,TGTGCCAGTATAGCGACAGGGGTAAACACTGAAGCTTTCTTT
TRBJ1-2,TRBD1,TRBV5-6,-,CASSLGDRTMAGTF,TGTGCCAGCAGCTTGGGGGACAGAACTATGGCGGGCACCTTC
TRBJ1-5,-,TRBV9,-,CASSPEQGGREPQHF,TGTGCCAGCAGCCCTGAACAGGGCGGGAGAGAGCCCCAGCATTTT
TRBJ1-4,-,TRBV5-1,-,CASSLGPSEAGEKLFF,TGCGCCAGCAGCTTGGGCCCCTCTGAGGCGGGGGAAAAACTGTTTTTT
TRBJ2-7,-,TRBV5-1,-,CASSPQVTSYEQYF,TGCGCCAGCAGCCCTCAGGTAACCAGCTACGAGCAGTACTTC
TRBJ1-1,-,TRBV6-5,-,CASSSGRPGGTEAFF,TGTGCCAGCAGTTCGGGCCGACCCGGGGGCACTGAAGCTTTCTTT
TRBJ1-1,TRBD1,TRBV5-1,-,CASSPQGAQGEAFF,TGCGCCAGCAGCCCCCAGGGGGCGCAGGGTGAAGCTTTCTTT
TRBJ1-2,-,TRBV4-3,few,CASSQGSRVGYGYTF,TGCGCCAGCAGCCAAGGGTCCAGGGTGGGCTATGGCTACACCTTC
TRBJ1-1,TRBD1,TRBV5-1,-,CASSLDRGRRTEAFF,TGCGCCAGCAGCTTAGACAGGGGGCGCCGAACTGAAGCTTTCTTT